A single sample gave rise to the 20 T cell receptor beta chains below, sequenced in a study of blood T cells in healthy people across ages. The second PCR ran 7 to 11 cycles with a sample-barcoded 5' primer and J-beta primers. TCRdb independently ran MiXCR on the 5' RACE reads; one entry per CDR3 protein. In the table there are roughly 1.9 million distinct CDR3 sequences, around 40% of which are singletons. The sample taken for sequencing was blood. The receptors originated from a human donor in good health.

This chain joins TRBV4-3 and TRBJ2-3; D remains ambiguous. Germline V CDR1 and CDR2: LGHNA, YSLEER. This CDR3 spans 14 amino acids. V shed 0 bases and J shed 2 bases, with 6 bases lying between them. In DNA, the CDR3 is TGCGCCAGCAGCCAAGAGGGCTTCACAGATACGCAGTATTTT. This translates into CASSQEGFTDTQYF.

This clonotype was observed a handful of times. The V gene is TRBV5-1, the J gene TRBJ2-3; D may be TRBD1 or TRBD2 (5 bases each). The germline V and J ends were trimmed by 4 bases and 2 bases, with 17 bases remaining between them. The CDR3 extends over 16 amino acids. Per the germline V gene, CDR1 is SGHRS and CDR2 is YFSETQ. This CDR3 is CASSLPDGTFTDTQYF. The CDR3 DNA reads as TGCGCCAGCAGCCTCCCCGACGGGACCTTCACAGATACGCAGTATTTT.

Only one count was recorded for this clonotype. The J gene is TRBJ1-2, the V gene TRBV5-1; D uncertain. CDR3 length: 13 residues. Germline CDR1 is SGHRS and CDR2 is YFSETQ. Trimming left V 3 bases short and J 8 bases short, with 14 bases between. The CDR3 nucleotides read TGCGCCAGCAGCTCGGACCCAGCTGGAGGCTACACCTTC. Amino acids: CASSSDPAGGYTF.

This clonotype was detected only a few times. This chain joins TRBV12-3 or TRBV12-4 and TRBJ2-3; TRBD2 is a possible D gene (6 bases). V was pared by 6 bases and J by 10 bases, with 14 bases between. The CDR3 consists of 12 residues. This chain's CDR3 is CASREGSFAQYF. The DNA of the CDR3 is TGTGCCAGCAGGGAGGGTAGCTTTGCGCAGTATTTT.

The chain couples TRBV7-9 to TRBJ1-2; D perhaps matches TRBD1 (5 bases). The CDR3 has 14 amino acids. The V gene's germline CDR1 is SEHNR and CDR2 FQNEAQ (reference sequence). Trimming removed 2 bases from V and 3 bases from J, with 10 bases in between. CDR3 DNA sequence: TGTGCCAGCAGCTTACTGGAGGGACACTATGGCTACACCTTC. The encoded protein is CASSLLEGHYGYTF.

J is TRBJ2-7 and V is TRBV20-1, with 9 bases that match TRBD1. Unmatched junction bases numbered 10, after V lost 6 bases and J lost 1 base. The CDR3 is 15 amino acids. Germline loops: CDR1 DFQATT, CDR2 SNEGSKA (reference sequence). Here the CDR3 DNA reads TGCAGTGCCCAAATGGGGGACAGGGAATCCTACGAGCAGTACTTC. Its protein is CSAQMGDRESYEQYF.

This clonotype was seen a few times. The chain carries TRBV20-1 and TRBJ1-2, with a weak D call TRBD1 (5 bases). The germline V gene has CDR1 DFQATT and CDR2 SNEGSKA (reference sequence). Trimming took off 2 bases at V and 2 bases at J, with 9 bases between the two ends. This CDR3 spans 13 amino acids. The CDR3 DNA reads as TGCAGTGCTAGACCGGGGCTGAACTATGGCTACACCTTC. Amino acid sequence: CSARPGLNYGYTF.

The chain combines TRBV7-8 with TRBJ2-2; 10 nucleotides match TRBD2. Germline V gene data show CDR1 as SGHVS and CDR2 as FQNEAQ. The V and J ends lost 1 base and 4 bases, in that order; junction bases with no gene match: 3. The CDR3 is 16 residues long. In nucleotides, the CDR3 is TGTGCCAGCAGCTTAGGACTAGCGGGTTTCACCGGGGAGCTGTTTTTT. As protein: CASSLGLAGFTGELFF.

This clonotype was picked up many times. The rearrangement links TRBV4-2 to TRBJ2-7; D possibly matches TRBD1 or TRBD2 (5 bases each). The CDR3 length is 14 residues. CDR1 and CDR2 from the germline V gene are LGHNA and YNFKEQ. The V gene lost 0 bases and the J gene lost 2 bases, with 8 bases spanning the gap. In nucleotides, the CDR3 is TGTGCCAGCAGCCAAGAGGGGGAAACCTACGAGCAGTACTTC. It is translated as CASSQEGETYEQYF.

The chain combines TRBV5-5 with TRBJ2-2; D remains ambiguous. This CDR3 is 15 amino acids long. V was clipped by 4 bases and J by 3 bases, with 13 bases between them. Germline V gives CDR1 SGHKS, CDR2 YYEKEE (reference sequence). CDR3 DNA: TGTGCCAGCAGCCTGGTGGAGCACGACACCGGGGAGCTGTTTTTT. Its translation is CASSLVEHDTGELFF.

This clonotype is labeled medium-sized. The rearrangement joins TRBV6-1 to TRBJ2-1, with D possibly TRBD1 on 6 matching bases. The V and J ends lost 0 bases and 0 bases respectively, with 6 bases between them. The CDR3 sequence is 15 residues long. Germline V CDR1 and CDR2: MNHNS, SASEGT. The DNA of the CDR3 is TGTGCCAGCAGTGAAGCAGGGGGCTCCTACAATGAGCAGTTCTTC. Translation gives CASSEAGGSYNEQFF.

J is TRBJ2-5 and V is TRBV7-6; 8 bases are a match to TRBD1. The V gene end was trimmed by 1 base and the J gene end by 13 bases; junction bases not matched to a gene: 17. The germline V gene encodes CDR1 SGHVS and CDR2 FNYEAQ. The CDR3 has 16 amino acids. This chain's CDR3 is CASSLESGGRFQGAYF. Written as DNA, the CDR3 is TGTGCCAGCAGCTTAGAGTCGGGTGGGCGTTTCCAGGGGGCGTACTTC.

This clonotype was recorded a few times. This chain joins TRBV28 and TRBJ2-1; D possibly corresponds to TRBD2 (5 bases). Between the trimmed V and J ends, which lost 2 bases and 4 bases, there was a span of 18 bases. Germline V CDR1 and CDR2: MDHEN, SYDVKM. There are 17 residues in the CDR3. The CDR3 is CASSLRSGYGVYNEQFF. CDR3 in DNA: TGTGCCAGCAGTTTACGGTCAGGATACGGGGTATACAATGAGCAGTTCTTC.

Only one count was recorded for this clonotype. The rearrangement links TRBV29-1 to TRBJ1-3; the D is unclear. The CDR3 sequence is 15 residues long. V was pared by 3 bases and J by 2 bases, with 14 bases between. Germline loops: CDR1 SQVTM, CDR2 ANQGSEA. The CDR3, as DNA: TGCAGCGTTGAGCCAATCGAGACACCTGGAAACACCATATATTTT. This gives the protein CSVEPIETPGNTIYF. The full variable domain, with the rest looked up from reference TRBV29-1 and TRBJ1-3, is SAVISQKPSRDICQRGTSLTIQCQVDSQVTMMFWYRQQPGQSLTLIATANQGSEATYESGFVIDKFPISRPNLTFSTLTVSNMSPEDSSIYLCSVEPIETPGNTIYFGEGSWLTVV.

This clonotype was counted between two and nine times. The chain recombines TRBV7-3 with TRBJ2-3; 9 nucleotides align to TRBD1. The CDR3 contains 16 residues. After removal of 5 bases from V and 6 bases from J, the junction contained 12 bases not matched to a gene. Germline V lookup: CDR1 SGHTA, CDR2 FQGTGA. The CDR3 sequence: CASSGGAQGARDTQYF. The CDR3 DNA reads as TGTGCCAGCAGCGGGGGGGCACAGGGGGCAAGGGATACGCAGTATTTT.

J is TRBJ1-1 and V is TRBV10-3; 7 nucleotides align to TRBD1. Per germline, CDR1 ENHRY and CDR2 SYGVKD. The CDR3 consists of 13 residues. V lost 10 bases to trimming and J lost 4 bases; unmatched junction nucleotides: 9. CDR3 nucleotide sequence: TGTGCCAGCCAATTACAGGGGACCACTGAAGCTTTCTTT. It specifies CASQLQGTTEAFF.

The chain couples TRBV6-1 to TRBJ2-3, with D unresolved. The CDR3 has 17 residues. The germline CDR1 and CDR2 sequences are MNHNS and SASEGT. Trimming removed 1 base from V and 6 bases from J, with 20 bases in between. CDR3 nucleotide sequence: TGTGCCAGCAGTGAAGACCAAGCCTACCGTTATCGGGATACGCAGTATTTT. Protein sequence: CASSEDQAYRYRDTQYF.

CDR3 amino acids: CASSGAPGRGSGANVLTF. CDR3 bases: TGTGCCAGCAGCGGCGCACCGGGACGAGGCTCTGGGGCCAACGTCCTGACTTTC. The gene calls are TRBV7-9 and TRBJ2-6; D tentatively fits TRBD1 or TRBD2 (5 bases each). Trimming pared 5 bases from V and 0 bases from J, leaving 17 bases between. The CDR3 is 18 amino acids. Per germline, CDR1 SEHNR and CDR2 FQNEAQ (reference sequence).

The sample holds a few counts of this clonotype. This sequence joins TRBV12-3 or TRBV12-4 and TRBJ1-2; D is uncertain. The CDR3 loop spans 14 amino acids. V shed 3 bases and J shed 3 bases, with 11 bases lying between them. CDR3 coding DNA: TGTGCCAGCAGTTTTCAGATAGGGTACTATGGCTACACCTTC. It translates to CASSFQIGYYGYTF.

The rearrangement uses TRBV4-1 and TRBJ2-1, with 8 bases matching TRBD1. The CDR3 is 17 residues long. V was clipped by 2 bases and J by 6 bases; unmatched bases: 12. Germline CDR1 reads MGHRA; CDR2 reads YSYEKL. CDR3 sequence reads: CASSQSRGQGAFNEQFF. DNA of the CDR3: TGCGCCAGCAGCCAAAGTAGGGGGCAGGGGGCGTTCAATGAGCAGTTCTTC.